Listed below are T cell receptor beta chains from one sample, sequenced in a study of cytomegalovirus exposure and HLA in healthy donors. Assay used: immunoSEQ multiplex PCR; TCRdb lists only in-frame clones, some missing. The sample shows tens of thousands of clones, 75% to 80% of them seen only once. The sample was PBMCs. Receptors were obtained from a man aged 25 to 40 in good health and CMV-seronegative. The CDR3 runs from the conserved cysteine through the conserved F or W. D genes are given only for firm matches. Some rows have no size entry. The others give once, few or many, or a class for an expanded clone.

. | TRBJ2-7 | TRBV7-9 | . | CASSSGGLYEQYF | TGTGCCAGCAGCTCCGGAGGTCTCTACGAGCAGTACTTC
TRBD2 | TRBJ2-3 | TRBV27 | . | CASRQGIAGGNTDTQYF | TGTGCCAGCAGGCAGGGGATAGCGGGAGGAAACACAGATACGCAGTATTTT
. | TRBJ2-3 | TRBV2 | . | CASSDLGIPSTDTQYF | TGTGCCAGCAGTGACCTAGGTATCCCTAGCACAGATACGCAGTATTTT
. | TRBJ1-5 | TRBV7-6 | . | CASSPFWPQHF | TGTGCCAGCAGCCCGTTCTGGCCCCAGCATTTT
. | TRBJ1-1 | TRBV5-1 | few | CASTLGQTSNTEAFF | TGCGCCAGCACACTAGGACAGACTTCGAACACTGAAGCTTTCTTT
. | TRBJ1-6 | TRBV7-9 | . | CASSLGQENSPLHF | TGTGCCAGCAGCTTAGGACAGGAGAATTCACCCCTCCACTTT
TRBD2 | TRBJ2-5 | TRBV5-4 | . | CASSLGLAGEEAQYF | TGTGCCAGCAGCTTGGGACTAGCGGGAGAAGAGGCCCAGTACTTC
TRBD1 | TRBJ2-7 | TRBV28 | . | CASSRGTGTFEQYF | TGTGCCAGCAGCCGGGGGACAGGGACTTTCGAGCAGTACTTC
. | TRBJ2-7 | TRBV28 | once | CASSSSQAYEQYF | TGTGCCAGCAGTTCTAGCCAGGCCTACGAGCAGTACTTC
. | TRBJ1-6 | TRBV7-2 | once | CASSPRGGGSPLHF | TGTGCCAGCAGCCCGCGGGGGGGTGGCTCACCCCTCCACTTT
TRBD2 | TRBJ2-3 | TRBV28 | . | CASSLSASGVTDTQYF | TGTGCCAGCAGTTTATCGGCTAGCGGGGTCACAGATACGCAGTATTTT
. | TRBJ1-3 | TRBV10-3 | few | CGAGSGNTIYF | TGTGGAGCGGGGTCTGGAAACACCATATATTTT
TRBD1 | TRBJ2-2 | TRBV5-1 | once | CASSSVTGGAGELFF | TGCGCCAGCAGCTCAGTGACAGGGGGCGCCGGGGAGCTGTTTTTT
. | TRBJ1-1 | TRBV4-2 | few | CASSPGNTVHGAFF | TGTGCCAGCAGCCCGGGAAACACGGTGCACGGAGCTTTCTTT
. | TRBJ1-1 | TRBV30 | once | CAWSPTANTEAFF | TGTGCCTGGAGTCCGACAGCCAACACTGAAGCTTTCTTT
. | TRBJ2-3 | TRBV11-3 | . | CASSSGTVTDTQYF | TGTGCCAGCAGCTCCGGGACTGTCACAGATACGCAGTATTTT
. | TRBJ2-2 | TRBV19 | . | CASSIGWGGANTGELFF | TGTGCCAGTAGTATAGGGTGGGGGGGCGCGAACACCGGGGAGCTGTTTTTT
. | TRBJ1-3 | TRBV14 | once | CASSRRVAGSGNTIYF | TGTGCCAGCAGCCGTAGAGTCGCAGGCTCTGGAAACACCATATATTTT